This T cell receptor beta chain was captured by sequencing in a study of blood T cell repertoires in COVID-19. Study-level background: From the United States, Italy and Spain came samples of acute and convalescent COVID-19. In each case, the material was cDNA or gDNA derived from T cells, B-cell-depleted T cells, or PBMCs.

The CDR3 runs 14 residues. V dropped 4 bases and J dropped 6 bases, with 13 bases sitting between them. Germline-derived CDR1 and CDR2 are LNHDA and SQIVND (reference sequence). This clone was seen just once. In the authors' workflow: Cell counts per sample came from amplifying reference gene primers. Measured with immunoSEQ multiplex PCR; TCRdb has only the in-frame clones, and not every one. D and trimming come from the DNA, and the V and J calls and clone size come from that table. The sample carries 150,000 or so clones, about 86% recorded once. Sequencing was performed on peripheral blood. The receptor comes from a woman in her sixties with acute or convalescent COVID-19. The rearrangement links TRBV19 to TRBJ1-5, with D uncertain. In DNA form, the CDR3 reads TGTGCCAGTAGTAATGGTGTGGTAGTTCAGCCCCAGCATTTT. Amino acids: CASSNGVVVQPQHF. The complete variable domain, with remaining parts taken from reference TRBV19 and TRBJ1-5, reads DGGITQSPKYLFRKEGQNVTLSCEQNLNHDAMYWYRQDPGQGLRLIYYSQIVNDFQKGDIAEGYSVSREKKESFPLTVTSAQKNPTAFYLCASSNGVVVQPQHFGDGTRLSIL.